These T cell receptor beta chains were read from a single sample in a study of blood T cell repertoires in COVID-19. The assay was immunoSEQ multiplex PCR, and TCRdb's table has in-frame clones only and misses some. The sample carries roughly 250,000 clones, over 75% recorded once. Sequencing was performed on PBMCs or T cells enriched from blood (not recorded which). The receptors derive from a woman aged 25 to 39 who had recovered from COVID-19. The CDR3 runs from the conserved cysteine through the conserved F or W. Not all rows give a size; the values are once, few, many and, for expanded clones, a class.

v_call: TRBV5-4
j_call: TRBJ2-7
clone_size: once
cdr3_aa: CASSLYGGPSTYEQYF

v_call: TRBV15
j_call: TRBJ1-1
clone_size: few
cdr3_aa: CATRETGAEAFF

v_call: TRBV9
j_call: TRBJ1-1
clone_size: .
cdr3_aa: CASSVGAVNTEAFF

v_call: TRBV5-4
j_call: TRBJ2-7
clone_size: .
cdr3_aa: CASSSNPSGGPRPSSYEQYF

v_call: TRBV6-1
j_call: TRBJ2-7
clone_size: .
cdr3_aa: CASSEAAGGVYEQYF

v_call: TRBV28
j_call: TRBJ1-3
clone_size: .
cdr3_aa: CASRSTVISGNTIYF

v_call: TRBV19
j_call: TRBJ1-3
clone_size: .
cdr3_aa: CASTSSGNTIYF

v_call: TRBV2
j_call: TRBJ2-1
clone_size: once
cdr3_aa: CASSPPGGWSEQFF

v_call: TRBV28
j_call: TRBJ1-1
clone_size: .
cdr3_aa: CASSFGLLGNTEAFF

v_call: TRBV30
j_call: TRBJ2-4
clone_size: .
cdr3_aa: CAWSVGLGGVRNIQYF

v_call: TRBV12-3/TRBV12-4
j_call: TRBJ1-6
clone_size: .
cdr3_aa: CASSGGRPLHF

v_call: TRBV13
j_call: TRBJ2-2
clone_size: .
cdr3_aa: CASSYTGTGYLSGELFF

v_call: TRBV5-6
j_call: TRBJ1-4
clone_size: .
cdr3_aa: CASTFGTGGEKLFF

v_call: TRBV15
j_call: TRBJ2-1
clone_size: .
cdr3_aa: CATSLDRGSYNEQFF

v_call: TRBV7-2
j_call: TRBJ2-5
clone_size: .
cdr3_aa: CASSFSGGQETQYF

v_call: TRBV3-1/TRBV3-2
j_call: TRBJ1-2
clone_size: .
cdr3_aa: CASSLHTSGGFGYTF

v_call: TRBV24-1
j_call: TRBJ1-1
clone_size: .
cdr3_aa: CATSDTGTGDTEAFF

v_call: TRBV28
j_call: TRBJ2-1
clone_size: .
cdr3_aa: CASSYFWRTIYNEQFF

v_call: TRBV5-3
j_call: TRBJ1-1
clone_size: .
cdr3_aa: CARSLIGDRENTEAFF

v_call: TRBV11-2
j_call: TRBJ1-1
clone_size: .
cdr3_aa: CASSLRTYNGGGTEAFF

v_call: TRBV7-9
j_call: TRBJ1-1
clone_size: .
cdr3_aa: CASSTGQWNTEAFF

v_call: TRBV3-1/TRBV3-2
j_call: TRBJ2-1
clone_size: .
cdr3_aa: CASSQDLAGSSYNEQFF

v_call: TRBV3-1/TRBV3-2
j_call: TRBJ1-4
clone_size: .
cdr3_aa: CASNSVGAEKLFF

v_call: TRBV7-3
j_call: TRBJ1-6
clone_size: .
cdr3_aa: CASSLIGQGSSPLHF

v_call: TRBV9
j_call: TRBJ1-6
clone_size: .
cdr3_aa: CASSPAPDYSPLHF

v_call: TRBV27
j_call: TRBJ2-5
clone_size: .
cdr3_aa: CASSLYVDQETQYF

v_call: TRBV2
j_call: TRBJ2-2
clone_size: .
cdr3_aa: CASSVSLFRDTYTGELFF

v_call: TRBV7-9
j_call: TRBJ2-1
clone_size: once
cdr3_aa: CASSSGQGDYNEQFF

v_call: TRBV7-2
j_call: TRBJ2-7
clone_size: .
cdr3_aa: CASSSLAGGLDEQYF

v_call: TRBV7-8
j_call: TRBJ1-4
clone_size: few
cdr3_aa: CASSRGRRGEKLFF

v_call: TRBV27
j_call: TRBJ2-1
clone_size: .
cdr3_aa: CASSKGLAGGRDNEQFF

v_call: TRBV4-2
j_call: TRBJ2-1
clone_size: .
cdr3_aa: CASSQREDYNEQFF

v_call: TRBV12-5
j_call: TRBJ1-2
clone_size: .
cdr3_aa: CASALLPWGPFGKNYGYTF

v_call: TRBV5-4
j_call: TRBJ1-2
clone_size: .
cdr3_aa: CASSLVRQDYGYTF

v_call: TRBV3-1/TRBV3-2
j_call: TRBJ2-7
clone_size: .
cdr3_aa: CASSQELAGYYEQYF

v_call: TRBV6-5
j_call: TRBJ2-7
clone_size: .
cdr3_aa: CASSAQQGFGYEQYF

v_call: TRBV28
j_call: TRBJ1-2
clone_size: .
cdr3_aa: CASVSTGLGYTF

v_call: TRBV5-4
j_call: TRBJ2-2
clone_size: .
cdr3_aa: CASSLASGIAGELFF

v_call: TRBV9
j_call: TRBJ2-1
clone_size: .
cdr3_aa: CASSVAITSYNEQFF

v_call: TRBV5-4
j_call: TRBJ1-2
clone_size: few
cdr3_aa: CATSDRTDNYGYTF